This T cell receptor (beta chain) originates from a study of blood T cell repertoires in COVID-19. Background on the study: The United States, Italy and Spain supplied acute and convalescent COVID-19 samples. From T cells, B-cell-depleted T cells, or PBMCs came the material, which was cDNA or gDNA.

Germline V lookup: CDR1 SGHTA, CDR2 FQGNSA. The CDR3 contains 13 residues. V lost 8 bases and J 11 bases, leaving 21 bases between the germline ends. Study processing details: Amplified reference gene primers provided the basis for estimating nucleated cell counts. The data were produced by immunoSEQ multiplex PCR, yet TCRdb's version contains in-frame clones alone and is incomplete. Clonal size and the V and J genes are those of that table, whereas D and trimming came from the DNA. The data show 140,000 to 150,000 clones, around nine tenths seen once. The sequenced sample consisted of peripheral blood. V usage is TRBV7-2 and J usage is TRBJ1-1; the D is unclear. The sequence derives from a human donor in a cohort sampled during active COVID-19. This CDR3 is CASGSAGTPKAFF. The CDR3 nucleotides read TGTGCCAGCGGTTCCGCAGGAACCCCCAAGGCTTTCTTT.